These 8 T cell receptor beta chains were all obtained from the same sample, sequenced in a study of lymphopenia after photon versus proton radiotherapy. Clones were read by immunoSEQ multiplex PCR, and TCRdb kept only the in-frame ones, dropping some. The sample records more than 70,000 clones, around 82% being singletons. Sample: peripheral blood, taken from a patient treated with proton-based radiotherapy. The receptors here all came from a man aged 55 to 70 with pancreatic cancer.

The rearrangement uses TRBV27 and TRBJ2-4; possible D gene TRBD1, 6 bases. Germline V gene data show CDR1 as MNHEY and CDR2 as SMNVEV (reference sequence). The CDR3 is 13 residues long. V gave up 10 bases and J gave up 3 bases, with 13 bases separating them. Here the CDR3 DNA reads TGTGCCACCGTGGGACACCTCAAAAACATTCAGTACTTC. Its protein is CATVGHLKNIQYF.

Only a few counts were recorded for this clone. This chain connects TRBV5-4 to TRBJ2-7; 9 bases align to TRBD1. CDR1 and CDR2 from the germline V gene are SGHNT and YYREEE (reference sequence). V lost 4 bases and J lost 5; bases outside the gene matches: 10. The CDR3 length is 15 residues. This CDR3 is CASSRRGQGLDEQYF. The CDR3 bases are TGTGCCAGCAGCCGACGAGGACAGGGGTTGGACGAGCAGTACTTC. Supplemented by reference TRBV5-4 and TRBJ2-7, the full variable domain reads ETGVTQSPTHLIKTRGQQVTLRCSSQSGHNTVSWYQQALGQGPQFIFQYYREEENGRGNFPPRFSGLQFPNYSSELNVNALELDDSALYLCASSRRGQGLDEQYFGPGTRLTVT.

The V and J genes are TRBV5-1 and TRBJ2-1; 7 bases map to TRBD1. This CDR3 comprises 15 residues. With V trimmed by 1 base and J by 6 bases, 7 bases remained unmatched. Germline CDR1 is SGHRS and CDR2 is YFSETQ. The CDR3, as DNA: TGCGCCAGCAGCTTGCTTATCTCAGGGGGCAATGAGCAGTTCTTC. It yields the protein CASSLLISGGNEQFF.

In its sample, this clone was seen once. This chain connects TRBV27 to TRBJ2-2; TRBD1 aligns across 7 bases. The V segment lost 3 bases and the J segment 3 bases; nucleotides outside the gene matches: 16. Germline values: CDR1 MNHEY, CDR2 SMNVEV (reference sequence). The CDR3 totals 19 residues. The CDR3 region is CASSFFALSAGGYTGELFF. The CDR3 nucleotides are TGTGCCAGCAGTTTTTTCGCCCTCTCGGCAGGGGGATACACCGGGGAGCTGTTTTTT.

There are a few counts of this clone. This chain joins TRBV4-2 and TRBJ2-7, with a weak D call TRBD1 (5 bases). The CDR3 totals 13 residues. V dropped 5 bases and J dropped 5 bases, with 13 bases sitting between them. Germline CDR1 LGHNA, CDR2 YNFKEQ. CDR3 loop: CASSDSPSNEQYF. CDR3 nucleotide sequence: TGTGCCAGCAGCGACAGCCCGTCCAACGAGCAGTACTTC.

The rearrangement joins TRBV5-4 to TRBJ2-1; no definite D call. V lost 4 bases, J lost 6 bases, and 11 bases lay in between. CDR1 and CDR2 from the germline V gene are SGHNT and YYREEE (reference sequence). The CDR3 loop spans 13 amino acids. CDR3 amino acids: CASSPVGSNEQFF. In DNA form, the CDR3 reads TGTGCCAGCAGCCCCGTGGGGTCCAATGAGCAGTTCTTC.

V gene TRBV4-1 combines with J gene TRBJ2-7, with 7 bases that match TRBD1. V lost 3 bases, J lost 3 bases, and 2 bases stayed unmatched. CDR3 size: 13 residues. Germline V gene data show CDR1 as MGHRA and CDR2 as YSYEKL. The CDR3: CASSQGTVYEQYF. In nucleotides, the CDR3 is TGCGCCAGCAGCCAGGGGACAGTCTACGAGCAGTACTTC.

The chain links TRBV4-2 to TRBJ2-3, with 7 positions matching TRBD2. Germline V gene data show CDR1 as LGHNA and CDR2 as YNFKEQ. CDR3 length: 16 residues. After removal of 1 base from V and 3 bases from J, the junction contained 7 bases not matched to a gene. The CDR3 sequence is CASSQVSTGRTDTQYF. CDR3 bases: TGTGCCAGCAGCCAAGTCTCGACCGGGAGGACAGATACGCAGTATTTT.